The 18 T cell receptor beta chains presented below share a single source sample, sequenced in a study of blood T cell repertoires in COVID-19. Using immunoSEQ multiplex PCR, the repertoire was profiled, and TCRdb retains in-frame clones only, with some absent. The sample consists of under 150,000 clones, 84% of them appearing once. The sample consisted of peripheral blood. Receptors originate from a woman between 40 and 55 years old with acute or convalescent COVID-19.

V gene TRBV30 combines with J gene TRBJ2-2; D gene unclear. V was clipped by 0 bases and J by 4 bases, with 6 bases between them. The CDR3 is made up of 13 amino acids. The germline CDR1 and CDR2 sequences are GTSNPN and SVGIG (reference sequence). CDR3 in amino acids: CAWSVWSTGELFF. In nucleotides, the CDR3 is TGTGCCTGGAGTGTATGGAGCACCGGGGAGCTGTTTTTT.

There are a few counts of this clone. The V gene is TRBV5-1, the J gene TRBJ2-7; a weak D match, TRBD1 (7 bases). Between the trimmed V and J ends, which lost 7 bases and 1 base, there was a span of 15 bases. CDR3 length: 14 residues. Looked up from germline, CDR1 is SGHRS and CDR2 is YFSETQ. The CDR3, as DNA: TGCGCCAGCTCGTCCCAGGGGGGTTCCTACGAGCAGTACTTC. Protein: CASSSQGGSYEQYF.

The chain couples TRBV2 to TRBJ1-2; possible D gene TRBD1, 5 bases. The V end was cut by 6 bases, the J end by 6 bases, with 14 bases between. In germline, CDR1 is SNHLY, CDR2 FYNNEI. This CDR3 comprises 13 residues. The DNA for the CDR3 is TGTGCCAGCAGCGTCCAGGGCAACAATGGCTACACCTTC. This translates into CASSVQGNNGYTF. The full variable domain, its missing parts supplied by reference TRBV2 and TRBJ1-2, is EPEVTQTPSHQVTQMGQEVILRCVPISNHLYFYWYRQILGQKVEFLVSFYNNEISEKSEIFDDQFSVERPDGSNFTLKIRSTKLEDSAMYFCASSVQGNNGYTFGSGTRLTVV.

The chain joins TRBV18 to TRBJ1-2; 10 bases fit TRBD1. This CDR3 has 15 amino acids. The trim removed 3 bases at V and 8 bases at J, leaving 9 bases unmatched. Per germline, CDR1 KGHSH and CDR2 LQKENI. Here the CDR3 reads CASSPGTGASEGYTF. The CDR3 DNA reads TGTGCCAGCTCACCCGGGACAGGGGCATCGGAGGGCTACACCTTC.

The chain joins TRBV3-1 (or the pseudogene TRBV3-2) to TRBJ2-5; 10 bases are a match to TRBD2. The CDR3 runs 15 residues. Looked up from germline, CDR1 is LGHDT and CDR2 is YNNKEL (reference sequence). The J segment lost 1 base and the V segment lost 4 bases, leaving 3 bases of the junction unmatched. CDR3 bases: TGTGCCAGCAGCCGAGCGGGGGGGGTCCAAGAGACCCAGTACTTC. As protein: CASSRAGGVQETQYF.

The chain uses TRBV18 and TRBJ1-2; 7 bases are shared with TRBD1. V gave up 5 bases and J gave up 6 bases; unmatched junction bases: 12. The CDR3 is made up of 15 amino acids. Germline-derived CDR1 and CDR2 are KGHSH and LQKENI. The CDR3 DNA reads TGTGCCAGCTCATTCGGACAGGCTGGTCTGGATGGCTACACCTTC. It translates to CASSFGQAGLDGYTF.

This rearrangement joins TRBV5-4 to TRBJ2-6, with D uncertain. The germline gives CDR1 SGHNT, CDR2 YYREEE (reference sequence). Trimming took 2 bases from V and 3 from J, leaving 9 bases between them. CDR3 length equals 15 residues. CDR3 residues: CASSFGGDGANVLTF. The CDR3 DNA is TGTGCCAGCAGCTTCGGCGGTGATGGGGCCAACGTCCTGACTTTC. Combining the CDR3 with reference TRBV5-4 and TRBJ2-6 gives the whole variable domain ETGVTQSPTHLIKTRGQQVTLRCSSQSGHNTVSWYQQALGQGPQFIFQYYREEENGRGNFPPRFSGLQFPNYSSELNVNALELDDSALYLCASSFGGDGANVLTFGAGSRLTVL.

This chain joins TRBV7-9 and TRBJ1-2, with TRBD1 matching 8 bases. The trim removed 4 bases at V and 6 bases at J, leaving 13 bases unmatched. This CDR3 comprises 16 residues. Germline V gene sequence: CDR1 SEHNR, CDR2 FQNEAQ (reference sequence). The CDR3 loop is CASSYGDRGRTNGYTF. The CDR3 region has the DNA TGTGCCAGCAGCTACGGAGACAGGGGAAGAACGAATGGCTACACCTTC.

This clone has just one count. V and J are TRBV7-7 and TRBJ2-6; TRBD2 agrees at 8 bases. The CDR3 has 17 amino acids. The germline V gene encodes CDR1 SSHAT and CDR2 FNYEAQ (reference sequence). J was trimmed by 2 bases and V by 5 bases; bases with no gene match: 8. CDR3 DNA: TGTGCCAGCAGCGAGCACGGGGGGGCGGCTGGGGCCAACGTCCTGACTTTC. Its protein product is CASSEHGGAAGANVLTF. Combining the CDR3 with reference TRBV7-7 and TRBJ2-6 gives the whole variable domain GAGVSQSPRYKVTKRGQDVTLRCDPISSHATLYWYQQALGQGPEFLTYFNYEAQPDKSGLPSDRFSAERPEGSISTLTIQRTEQRDSAMYRCASSEHGGAAGANVLTFGAGSRLTVL.

The chain combines TRBV21-1 with TRBJ2-2; the listed D gene, TRBD1, was not tested against the DNA. TRBV21-1 is classified as a pseudogene. This CDR3 is 18 amino acids long. CDR3 sequence (DNA): TGTGCCAGCAGTAAAAAAGGGGGACAGGGGTCGATCACCGGGGAGCTGTTTTTT. Its protein product is CASSKKGGQGSITGELFF.

Remarks on this clone: An end of the junction differs from the germline gene, which may be a read error. The gene calls are TRBV2 and TRBJ1-1, with a possible D match to TRBD1 (5 bases). This CDR3 has 11 residues. Germline V gene data show CDR1 as SNHLY and CDR2 as FYNNEI. The CDR3 spells CASTRGWGSPF. The CDR3 bases are TGTGCCAGCACCCGGGGGTGGGGGAGCCCCTTT.

This chain joins TRBV3-1 (or the pseudogene TRBV3-2) and TRBJ2-7; 9 bases map to TRBD1. Germline V CDR1 and CDR2: LGHDT, YNNKEL (reference sequence). J gave up 3 bases and V 5 bases, and 8 bases lay outside the gene matches. CDR3 length equals 15 residues. CDR3 bases: TGTGCCAGCAGCGACACCGGGACAGGGATCTACGAGCAGTACTTC. Translated, it gives CASSDTGTGIYEQYF.

This chain uses TRBV2 with TRBJ2-3; 11 bases match TRBD2. The CDR3 is 15 amino acids. Germline lookup yields CDR1 SNHLY and CDR2 FYNNEI. V lost 5 bases and J lost 4; bases outside the gene matches: 5. The CDR3 bases are TGTGCCAGCAGTCCTACTAGCGGGGGCTCAGATACGCAGTATTTT. Translating gives CASSPTSGGSDTQYF.

This sequence joins TRBV6-5 and TRBJ2-2, with TRBD1 matching 8 bases. The CDR3 runs to 16 residues. Germline values: CDR1 MNHEY, CDR2 SVGAGI. V gave up 1 base and J gave up 5 bases; unmatched junction bases: 6. Written as DNA, the CDR3 is TGTGCCAGCAGTTACTGGCAGGGGGCACCGACCGGGGAGCTGTTTTTT. Its protein is CASSYWQGAPTGELFF.

The chain combines TRBV19 with TRBJ2-1; 8 bases map to TRBD1. CDR1 and CDR2 from the germline V gene are LNHDA and SQIVND (reference sequence). V lost 8 bases to trimming and J lost 6 bases; unmatched junction nucleotides: 9. The CDR3 has 14 residues. DNA for the CDR3: TGTGCCAGTTCGGGACAGGTCCTGACCAATGAGCAGTTCTTC. It codes for CASSGQVLTNEQFF.

J is TRBJ2-2 and V is TRBV3-1 (or the pseudogene TRBV3-2), with D perhaps matching TRBD1 (6 bases). The CDR3 is 15 amino acids. The germline CDR1 and CDR2 sequences are LGHDT and YNNKEL (reference sequence). Trimming stripped 6 bases from V and 4 bases from J, with 15 bases between. The CDR3 loop reads CASSPRGLFTGELFF. The CDR3 region has the DNA TGTGCCAGCAGTCCCAGGGGTCTGTTCACCGGGGAGCTGTTTTTT.

This sequence joins TRBV4-3 and TRBJ1-1; D may be TRBD1 (6 bases). From germline, CDR1 is LGHNA and CDR2 YSLEER. The CDR3 has 17 amino acids. The V gene lost 3 bases and the J gene lost 0 bases, with 17 bases spanning the gap. The CDR3 region is CASSQDTGLGMNTEAFF. The CDR3 coding sequence is TGCGCCAGCAGCCAGGACACAGGGTTGGGAATGAACACTGAAGCTTTCTTT.

J is TRBJ2-7 and V is TRBV3-1 (or the pseudogene TRBV3-2); 11 bases are a match to TRBD2. Per the germline V gene, CDR1 is LGHDT and CDR2 is YNNKEL (reference sequence). The CDR3 sequence is 18 residues long. Trimming removed 4 bases from V and 5 bases from J; junction bases left unmatched: 16. The CDR3 protein is CASSPSPKTSGVLNEQYF. Written as DNA, the CDR3 is TGTGCCAGCAGCCCTTCCCCCAAGACTAGCGGGGTCCTGAACGAGCAGTACTTC.